This paragraph covers one T cell receptor beta chain sequence. What it binds is unknown. Reanalyzing the 5' RACE reads, TCRdb keeps one entry per CDR3 protein, without DNA. In total, the table holds some 300,000 distinct CDR3 sequences. This sample stems from a study of T cells expressing NK-cell markers. At the level of the study: According to the study, TCR beta repertoires originated from sorted CD3+CD56+NKG2C+, CD3+CD56+NKG2C- and CD3+CD56-NKG2C+ T cells. Seven sequenced donors out of eight were HCMV-seropositive, one seronegative.

Points from the study as a whole: Top CD8+ clonotypes included the dominant CD3+CD56+NKG2C+ clonotypes in six donors. Unclear, still, was the HCMV specificity of the expanded NKG2C+ T cell clones.

The germline V gene has CDR1 SGHNT and CDR2 YYREEE (reference sequence). The CDR3 sequence is 16 residues long. The receptor was derived from a man between 18 and 29 years old in good health. The rearrangement links TRBV5-4 to TRBJ2-3; as DNA is missing, the TRBD2 call by TCRdb cannot be tested. The sample consisted of blood T cells: a sorted CD56 or NKG2C T cell subset, CD4+ or CD8+ T cells, or bulk PBMC T cells (not recorded which). The CDR3: CASSRRTGLETDTQYF.